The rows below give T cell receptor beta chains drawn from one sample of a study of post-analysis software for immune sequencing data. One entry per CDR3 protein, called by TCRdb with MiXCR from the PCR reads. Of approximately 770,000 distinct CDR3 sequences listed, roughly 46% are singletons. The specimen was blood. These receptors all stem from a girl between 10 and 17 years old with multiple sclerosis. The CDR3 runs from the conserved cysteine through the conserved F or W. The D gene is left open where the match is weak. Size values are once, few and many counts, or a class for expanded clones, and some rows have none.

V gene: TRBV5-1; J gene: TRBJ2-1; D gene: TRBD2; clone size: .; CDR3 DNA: TGCGCCAGCAGCCCCTCTAGCGGGATCTACAATGAGCAGTTCTTC; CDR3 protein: CASSPSSGIYNEQFF
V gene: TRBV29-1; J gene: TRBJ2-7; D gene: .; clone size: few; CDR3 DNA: TGCAGCGGGGGCGACCAACCCTACGAGCAGTACTTC; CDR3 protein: CSGGDQPYEQYF
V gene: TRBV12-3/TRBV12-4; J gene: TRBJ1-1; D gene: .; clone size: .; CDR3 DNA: TGTGCCAGCAGTTCGGGCAGTCAGATGAACACTGAAGCTTTCTTT; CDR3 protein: CASSSGSQMNTEAFF
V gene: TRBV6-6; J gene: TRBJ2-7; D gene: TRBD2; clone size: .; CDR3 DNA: TGTGCCAGCTCCGGGACTAGTATTACCTACGAGCAGTACTTC; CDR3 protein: CASSGTSITYEQYF
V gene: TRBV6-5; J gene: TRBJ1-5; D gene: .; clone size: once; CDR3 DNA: TGTGCCAGCAGTCCGACAGTTTACGGTGGTCAGCCCCAGCATTTT; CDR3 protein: CASSPTVYGGQPQHF
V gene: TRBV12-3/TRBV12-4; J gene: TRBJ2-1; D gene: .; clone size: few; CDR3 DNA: TGTGCCAGCAGCTTAATCCGCAATGAGCAGTTCTTC; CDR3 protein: CASSLIRNEQFF
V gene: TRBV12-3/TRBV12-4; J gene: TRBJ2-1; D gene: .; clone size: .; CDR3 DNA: TGTGCCAGCAGTGCCCTCTGGGATGAGCAGTTCTTC; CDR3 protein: CASSALWDEQFF
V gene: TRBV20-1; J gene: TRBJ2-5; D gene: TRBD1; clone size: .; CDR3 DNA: TGCAGTGCTAGGGGGAGCCGGGACAGAGTTAGGGAGACCCAGTACTTC; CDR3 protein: CSARGSRDRVRETQYF
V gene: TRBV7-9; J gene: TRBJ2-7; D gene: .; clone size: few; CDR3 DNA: TGTGCCAGCAGCCCTCCCTCAGCGTTCGAGCAGTACTTC; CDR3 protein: CASSPPSAFEQYF
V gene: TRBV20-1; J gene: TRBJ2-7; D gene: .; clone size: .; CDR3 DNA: TGCAGTGCAAGCAACCCCGGGGCCTACGAGCAGTACTTC; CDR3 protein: CSASNPGAYEQYF
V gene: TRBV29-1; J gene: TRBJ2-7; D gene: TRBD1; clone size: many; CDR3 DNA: TGCAGCGTCACGGGACAGGGTGAGGTTATCGAGCAGTACTTC; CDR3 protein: CSVTGQGEVIEQYF
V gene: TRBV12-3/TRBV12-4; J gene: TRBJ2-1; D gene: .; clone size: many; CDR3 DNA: TGTGCCAGCAGCTCGAGTAGTGAGCAGTTCTTC; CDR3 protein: CASSSSSEQFF
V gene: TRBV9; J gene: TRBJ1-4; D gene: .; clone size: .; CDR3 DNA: TGTGCCAGCAGCGTAGATGGGCGAGCAACTAATGAAAAACTGTTTTTT; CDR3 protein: CASSVDGRATNEKLFF
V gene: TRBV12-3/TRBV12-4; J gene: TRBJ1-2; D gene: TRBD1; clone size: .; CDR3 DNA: TGTGCCACCCTGGACAGGGAACATGGCTACACCTTC; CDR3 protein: CATLDREHGYTF
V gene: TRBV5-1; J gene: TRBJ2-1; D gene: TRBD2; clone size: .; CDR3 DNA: TGCGCCAGCAGCTTGTTATTGGGGGGGGATGAGCAGTTCTTC; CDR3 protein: CASSLLLGGDEQFF
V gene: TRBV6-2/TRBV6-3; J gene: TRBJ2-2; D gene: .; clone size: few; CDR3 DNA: TGTGCCAGCGGACCCCCAGGGCTAGTCAACGGGGAGCTGTTTTTT; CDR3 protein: CASGPPGLVNGELFF
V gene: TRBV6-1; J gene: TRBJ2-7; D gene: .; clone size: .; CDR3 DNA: TGTGCCAGCACCGAGAGGGTGACGAAGTACTACGAGCAGTACTTC; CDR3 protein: CASTERVTKYYEQYF
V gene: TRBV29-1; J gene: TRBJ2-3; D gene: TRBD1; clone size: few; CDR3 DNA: TGCAGCGTGCCGGGACAGGGAACAGATACGCAGTATTTT; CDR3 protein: CSVPGQGTDTQYF
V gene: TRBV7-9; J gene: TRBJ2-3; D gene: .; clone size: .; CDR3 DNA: TGTGCCAGCAGCCCTACTTACGGTTTGGATACGCAGTATTTT; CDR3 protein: CASSPTYGLDTQYF
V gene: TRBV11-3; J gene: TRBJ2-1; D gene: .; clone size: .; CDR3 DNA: TGTGCCAGCAGCTTAGTCCGAGCGGGTCTCTACAATGAGCAGTTCTTC; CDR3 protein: CASSLVRAGLYNEQFF
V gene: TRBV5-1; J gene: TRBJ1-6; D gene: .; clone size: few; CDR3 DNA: TGCGCCAGCAGCTTGGCAGGGTTGGGGTCACCCCTCCACTTT; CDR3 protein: CASSLAGLGSPLHF
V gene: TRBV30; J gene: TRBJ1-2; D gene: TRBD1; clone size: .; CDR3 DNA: TGTGCCTGGAGTGTACAGGGACAGGGTTATGGCTACACCTTC; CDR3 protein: CAWSVQGQGYGYTF
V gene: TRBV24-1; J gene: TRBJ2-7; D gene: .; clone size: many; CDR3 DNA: TGTGCCACCAGTGATAGCCAGACCTACGAGCAGTACTTC; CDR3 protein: CATSDSQTYEQYF
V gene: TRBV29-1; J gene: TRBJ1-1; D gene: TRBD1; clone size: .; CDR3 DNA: TGCAGCGTTGTCAGGACAGGGCTGAACACTGAAGCTTTCTTT; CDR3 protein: CSVVRTGLNTEAFF
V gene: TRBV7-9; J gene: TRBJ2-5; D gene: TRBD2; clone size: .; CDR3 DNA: TGTGCCAGCAGCTTACCTCCCGCCCAGACTAGCGGAGAAGAGACCCAGTACTTC; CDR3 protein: CASSLPPAQTSGEETQYF
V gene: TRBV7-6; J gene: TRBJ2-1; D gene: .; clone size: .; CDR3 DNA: TGTGCCAGCAGCCCCCTGGGAGAGGGAGACAATGAGCAGTTCTTC; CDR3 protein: CASSPLGEGDNEQFF
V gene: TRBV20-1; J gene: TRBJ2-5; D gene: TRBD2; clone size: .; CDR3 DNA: TGCAGTGCTGGACGGCGACTAGCGGGAGCGGGGGAGACCCAGTACTTC; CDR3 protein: CSAGRRLAGAGETQYF
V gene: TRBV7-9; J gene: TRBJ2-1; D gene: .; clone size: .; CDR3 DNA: TGTGCCAGCTCGGGTTTGGGGGGCGGCGACTACAATGAGCAGTTCTTC; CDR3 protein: CASSGLGGGDYNEQFF
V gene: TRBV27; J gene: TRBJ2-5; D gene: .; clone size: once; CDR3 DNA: TGTGCCGGCAGTCCCGGGAGCCTACAAGAGACCCAGTACTTC; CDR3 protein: CAGSPGSLQETQYF
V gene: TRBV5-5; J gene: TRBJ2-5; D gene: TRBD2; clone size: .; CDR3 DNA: TGTGCCAGCAGCCTGGGACTAGCGGGAGGTGGGCTAAAAGAGACCCAGTACTTC; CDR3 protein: CASSLGLAGGGLKETQYF
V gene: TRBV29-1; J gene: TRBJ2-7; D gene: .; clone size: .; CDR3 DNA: TGCAGCGTGGGGGCAGTTAGTGGCCCACCGTACTTC; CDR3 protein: CSVGAVSGPPYF
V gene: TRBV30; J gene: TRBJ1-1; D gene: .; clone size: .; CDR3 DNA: TGTGCCTGTGAGTCCCCGAACACTGAAGCTTTCTTT; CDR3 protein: CACESPNTEAFF
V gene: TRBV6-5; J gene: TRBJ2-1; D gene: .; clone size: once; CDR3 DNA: TGTGCCAGCAGTTACTCGGGGGACCACCCCTACAATGAGCAGTTCTTC; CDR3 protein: CASSYSGDHPYNEQFF
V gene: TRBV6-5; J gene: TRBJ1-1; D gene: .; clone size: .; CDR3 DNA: TGTGCCAGCAGTTCTACGGGGGCTGGGACTGAAGCTTTCTTT; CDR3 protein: CASSSTGAGTEAFF
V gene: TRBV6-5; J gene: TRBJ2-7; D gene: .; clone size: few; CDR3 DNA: TGTGCCAGCAGCCCGGGACTTCTTAGCTCCTACGAGCAGTACTTC; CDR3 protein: CASSPGLLSSYEQYF
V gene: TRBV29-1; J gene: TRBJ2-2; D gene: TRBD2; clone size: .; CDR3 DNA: TGCAGCGTTGCAGTTGGACTAGCGGGAATCGGGGAGCTGTTTTTT; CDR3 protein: CSVAVGLAGIGELFF
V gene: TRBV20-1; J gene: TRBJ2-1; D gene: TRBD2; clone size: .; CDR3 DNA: TGCAGTGCTATCCAAGCGGGAAAGGAGGATGAGCAGTTCTTC; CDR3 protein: CSAIQAGKEDEQFF
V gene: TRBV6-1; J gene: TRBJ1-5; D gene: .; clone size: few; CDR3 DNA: TGTGCCAGCAGTGAAATGGTGCAGCCCCAGCATTTT; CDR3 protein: CASSEMVQPQHF
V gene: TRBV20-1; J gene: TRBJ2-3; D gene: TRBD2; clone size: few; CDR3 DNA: TGCAGTGCTACACTAGCGGGAGCTGGCTATACGCAGTATTTT; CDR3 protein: CSATLAGAGYTQYF
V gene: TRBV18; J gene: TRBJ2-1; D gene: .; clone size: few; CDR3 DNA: TGTGCCAGCTCACCACCGAATGGGGGGAAGTTCTTC; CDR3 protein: CASSPPNGGKFF
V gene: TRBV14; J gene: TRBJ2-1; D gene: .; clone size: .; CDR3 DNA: TGTGCCAGCAGCCAGGAGGGGCGCAGGAGGAATGAGCAGTTCTTC; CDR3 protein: CASSQEGRRRNEQFF
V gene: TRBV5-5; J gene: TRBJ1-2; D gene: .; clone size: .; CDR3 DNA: TGTGCCAGCAGCTTGGCCCCCGGGGGCTACACCTTC; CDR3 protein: CASSLAPGGYTF
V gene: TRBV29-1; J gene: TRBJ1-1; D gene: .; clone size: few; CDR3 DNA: TGCAGCGCCGCGAGGGGGGTGAACACTGAAGCTTTCTTT; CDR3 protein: CSAARGVNTEAFF
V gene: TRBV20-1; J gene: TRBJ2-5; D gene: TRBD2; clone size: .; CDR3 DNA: TGCAGTGCTAGAGGGACTAGCCTAGAGACCCAGTACTTC; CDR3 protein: CSARGTSLETQYF
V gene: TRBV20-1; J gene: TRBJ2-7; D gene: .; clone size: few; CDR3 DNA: TGCAGTGCTAGTGGGGCCCCCTTATACGAGCAGTACTTC; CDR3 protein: CSASGAPLYEQYF
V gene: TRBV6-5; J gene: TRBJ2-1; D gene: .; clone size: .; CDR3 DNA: TGTGCCAGCAGTCCAACCACTAGTGAGCAGTTCTTC; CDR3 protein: CASSPTTSEQFF
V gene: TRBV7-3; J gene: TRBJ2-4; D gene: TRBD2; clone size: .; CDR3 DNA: TGTGCCAGCAGCCAAGCGGGGGAGGGCATTCAGTACTTC; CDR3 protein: CASSQAGEGIQYF
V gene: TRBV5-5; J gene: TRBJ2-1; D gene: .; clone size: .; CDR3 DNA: TGTGCCAGCAGCAATACTAGTCGGAGCTCCTACAATGAGCAGTTCTTC; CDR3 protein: CASSNTSRSSYNEQFF
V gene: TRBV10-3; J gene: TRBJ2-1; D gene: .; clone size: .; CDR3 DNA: TGTGCCATCAGTGCAGGGGGAGGACTGCACAATGAGCAGTTCTTC; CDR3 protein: CAISAGGGLHNEQFF
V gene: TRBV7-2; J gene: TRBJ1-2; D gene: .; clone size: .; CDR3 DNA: TGTGCCAGCAGCCCCCGAGGAGGCGAGGGCTACACCTTC; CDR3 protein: CASSPRGGEGYTF
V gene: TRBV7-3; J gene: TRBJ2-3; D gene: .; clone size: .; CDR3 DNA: TGTGCCAGCAGCTCGCGCCCTAGCACAGATACGCAGTATTTT; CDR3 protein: CASSSRPSTDTQYF
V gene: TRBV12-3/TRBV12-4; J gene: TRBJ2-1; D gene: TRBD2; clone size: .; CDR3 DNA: TGTGCCAGCAGGCTTTCGCGGGAGGCTTTTGAGCAGTTCTTC; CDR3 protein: CASRLSREAFEQFF
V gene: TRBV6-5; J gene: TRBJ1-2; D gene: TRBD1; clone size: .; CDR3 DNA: TGTGCCAGCAGCTTTACAGGGGACCGATACACCTTC; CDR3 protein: CASSFTGDRYTF
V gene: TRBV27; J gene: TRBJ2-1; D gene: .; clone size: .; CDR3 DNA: TGTGCCAGCAGTTTAAGAGCCCCAAGCTCCTACAATGAGCAGTTCTTC; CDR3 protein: CASSLRAPSSYNEQFF
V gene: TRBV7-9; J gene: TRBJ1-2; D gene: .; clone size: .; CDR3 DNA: TGTGCCTGCAGCTTAGGTCCTTGGGGCTACACCTTC; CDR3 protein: CACSLGPWGYTF
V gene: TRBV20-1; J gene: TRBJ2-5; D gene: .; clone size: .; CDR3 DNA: TGCAGTGCTGCCCAACCGGGGCCGCAAGAGACCCAGTACTTC; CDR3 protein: CSAAQPGPQETQYF
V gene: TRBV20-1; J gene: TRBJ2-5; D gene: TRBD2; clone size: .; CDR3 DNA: TGCAGTGCTAGAGATGGGACTAGCGGGAGTGGGGACCAAGAGACCCAGTACTTC; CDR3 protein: CSARDGTSGSGDQETQYF
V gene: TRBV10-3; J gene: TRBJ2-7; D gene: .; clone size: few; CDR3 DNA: TGTGCCATCAGCGGGGGCCGGGACAGCGCCTACGAGCAGTACTTC; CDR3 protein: CAISGGRDSAYEQYF